This T cell receptor (beta chain) was sequenced for a study of shared clonotypes between healthy human individuals. Germline V CDR1 and CDR2: MNHNS, SASEGT. This CDR3 comprises 14 residues. The V end lost 0 bases, the J end lost 7 bases, and 10 bases lay between the germline ends. This clone was observed a single time. Its target is not known. This same CDR3 is encoded by further DNA sequences in the sample. Whole-study findings and limits: Only blood samples were collected, and tissue repertoires likely differ.

Sequenced by immunoSEQ multiplex PCR; TCRdb stores in-frame clones only, minus some. The sample records a few million clones, approximately 92% being singletons. The sequenced sample was naive CD4+ T cells sorted from blood. Subset reported: CD45RA+ positively selected. The J gene is TRBJ1-5, the V gene TRBV6-1, with unresolved D. The source of this sequence is a man between 18 and 29 years old in good health. CDR3 region: CASSEALGGQPQHF. The CDR3 region has the DNA TGTGCCAGCAGTGAAGCTCTTGGCGGGCAGCCCCAGCATTTT.